A selection of T cell receptor beta chains follows, all from one sample in a study of blood T cells in healthy people across ages. TCRdb passed the 5' RACE reads through MiXCR, listing each CDR3 protein once. The table lists roughly 1,500,000 distinct CDR3 sequences, almost 35% of them singletons. The sample consisted of blood. The receptors were sampled from a woman in her 30s in good health. Each CDR3 is given with its conserved first and last residue. The order of the fields is clone size, J gene, V gene, D gene, CDR3 DNA, CDR3 protein. The D gene is left open where the match is weak. Clone size is shown for a subset of rows, as once, few, many or a class of expanded clone.

>few|TRBJ1-1|TRBV20-1|NA
TGCAGTGCTACGGGACACCAGGGCACTGAAGCTTTCTTT
CSATGHQGTEAFF
>NA|TRBJ2-1|TRBV6-1|NA
TGTGCCAGCAGTGAAAGGGGACGAGCGAACAATGAGCAGTTCTTC
CASSERGRANNEQFF
>NA|TRBJ2-7|TRBV28|NA
TGTGCCAGCAAAACCGGCGGAGAACCCCTCTACGAGCAGTACTTC
CASKTGGEPLYEQYF
>NA|TRBJ2-7|TRBV7-3|NA
TGTGCCAGCAGCTCAGGCAGGGGTTTATACTACGAGCAGTACTTC
CASSSGRGLYYEQYF
>NA|TRBJ1-1|TRBV6-5|NA
TGTGCCAGCAGTAACCGACCACAGGGAGTGCAAGCTTTCTTT
CASSNRPQGVQAFF
>few|TRBJ2-7|TRBV20-1|NA
TGCAGTGCTAGAGATCAGTCTAGTCGGTACGAGCAGTACTTC
CSARDQSSRYEQYF
>NA|TRBJ2-1|TRBV5-1|TRBD2
TGCGCCAGCAGCGGGCCGCTAGCGGGGGGGCAGGAGCAGTTCTTC
CASSGPLAGGQEQFF
>few|TRBJ1-1|TRBV24-1|TRBD1
TGTGCCACCAGTGACCGGGACAGAGAGAACACTGAAGCTTTCTTT
CATSDRDRENTEAFF
>NA|TRBJ1-5|TRBV6-7|NA
TGTGCCAGCAGTCCTCCAAAGCCCGGGGATAGCAATCAGCCCCAGCATTTT
CASSPPKPGDSNQPQHF
>many|TRBJ2-5|TRBV7-8|NA
TGTGCCAGCAGCTTAGCGAGCCCTAAAGAGACCCAGTACTTC
CASSLASPKETQYF
>NA|TRBJ2-1|TRBV19|NA
TGTGCCAGTAGTGCGACAGACAACAATGAGCAGTTCTTC
CASSATDNNEQFF
>many|TRBJ2-7|TRBV29-1|TRBD1
TGCAGCGTCCTCGAAGGTACAGACAGGGCCTACGAGCAGTACTTC
CSVLEGTDRAYEQYF
>NA|TRBJ2-5|TRBV20-1|NA
TGCAGTGCTAGAGATTTGTGGGGAGGCCAAGAGACCCAGTACTTC
CSARDLWGGQETQYF
>many|TRBJ2-1|TRBV6-2/TRBV6-3|TRBD2
TGTGCCAGCAGTAACGGACTAGCTTCCTACAATGAGCAGTTCTTC
CASSNGLASYNEQFF
>NA|TRBJ2-1|TRBV19|NA
TGTGCCAGTAGGTGGTTAAACAATGAGCAGTTCTTC
CASRWLNNEQFF
>few|TRBJ2-1|TRBV9|NA
TGTGCCAGCAGCGTCCCCGAGGGAGGCGCACCTCCCTACAATGAGCAGTTCTTC
CASSVPEGGAPPYNEQFF
>NA|TRBJ1-3|TRBV12-3/TRBV12-4|NA
TGTGCCAGCAGTTCTCGGGACCTTGGTGGAAACACCATATATTTT
CASSSRDLGGNTIYF
>NA|TRBJ2-7|TRBV25-1|NA
TGTGCCGCAGCTGCTCAGGGGTTAGGGTCCTATGAGCAGTACTTC
CAAAAQGLGSYEQYF
>NA|TRBJ2-5|TRBV20-1|TRBD1
TGCAGTGTTGCGGACAGGGTGGCTTTGAAGACCCAGTACTTC
CSVADRVALKTQYF
>NA|TRBJ2-1|TRBV7-9|TRBD2
TGTGCCAGCAAAGCGGGGGGGCCGGGGGATGAGCAGTTCTTC
CASKAGGPGDEQFF
>few|TRBJ2-6|TRBV9|NA
TGTGCCAGCAGCCGTACTGTGATTTCAGGGGCCAACGTCCTGACTTTC
CASSRTVISGANVLTF
>once|TRBJ2-3|TRBV9|NA
TGTGCCAGCAGCGTAGAAGTCCTAGCTAGCACAGATACGCAGTATTTT
CASSVEVLASTDTQYF
>NA|TRBJ2-5|TRBV20-1|TRBD2
TGCAGTGCCAAGACTAGCGGGGGACAAGAGACCCAGTACTTC
CSAKTSGGQETQYF
>NA|TRBJ1-1|TRBV10-1|NA
TGCGCCAGCAGTGAGTCGATTACGAACACTGAAGCTTTCTTT
CASSESITNTEAFF
>many|TRBJ2-1|TRBV29-1|NA
TGCAGCGTAGACGACAATGAGCAGTTCTTC
CSVDDNEQFF
>NA|TRBJ1-2|TRBV9|NA
TGTGCCAGCAGCGCCAGGGGCCCTAGGGATGGCTACACCTTC
CASSARGPRDGYTF
>NA|TRBJ1-6|TRBV20-1|NA
TGCAGTGCTAGAGGATCCAAGCCCGGTTCACCCCTCCACTTT
CSARGSKPGSPLHF
>NA|TRBJ2-5|TRBV12-3/TRBV12-4|TRBD2
TGTGCCAGCAGTTTAGAAGTCCAGCGGGGGTTCAGCAGGGAGACCCAGTACTTC
CASSLEVQRGFSRETQYF
>NA|TRBJ2-1|TRBV7-2|NA
TGTGCCAGCAGCTTAGGTCCCCAGGAGCAGTTCTTC
CASSLGPQEQFF
>many|TRBJ2-3|TRBV7-3|TRBD2
TGTGCCAGCATCCTACCCGGACTAGACCTTTGCACAGATACGCAGTATTTT
CASILPGLDLCTDTQYF
>NA|TRBJ1-2|TRBV13|TRBD1
TGTGCCAGCAGCCTGGACAGGGGTATCAACTATGGCTACACCTTC
CASSLDRGINYGYTF
>few|TRBJ1-2|TRBV11-2|NA
TGTGCCAGCAGCTCCTTGGCGGAGGTCAGCGACTATGGCTACACCTTC
CASSSLAEVSDYGYTF
>few|TRBJ2-1|TRBV12-5|NA
TGTGCTAGTGGTTTGGTTTTGGGGGGAAGCTACAATGAGCAGTTCTTC
CASGLVLGGSYNEQFF
>NA|TRBJ1-6|TRBV20-1|NA
TGCAGTGCTAGAGGGAACAGCGATAATTCACCCCTCCACTTT
CSARGNSDNSPLHF
>NA|TRBJ2-5|TRBV15|TRBD1
TGTGCCACCAGCAGCCCCATGACAGGGGAGCAAGAGACCCAGTACTTC
CATSSPMTGEQETQYF
>few|TRBJ2-3|TRBV6-5|NA
TGTGCCAGCAAACGGAGACTACACACAGATACGCAGTATTTT
CASKRRLHTDTQYF
>NA|TRBJ2-7|TRBV14|TRBD1
TGTGCCAGCAGCACCGGGACAGGGTGGGTAGCCCACTCCTACGAGCAGTACTTC
CASSTGTGWVAHSYEQYF
>few|TRBJ2-7|TRBV3-1|TRBD1
TGTGCCAGCAGCCAAGATCGAGGACAGGGGGACTCCTACGAGCAGTACTTC
CASSQDRGQGDSYEQYF
>NA|TRBJ1-1|TRBV2|NA
TGTGCCAGCAGGATCCGGGGGAGCACTGAAGCTTTCTTT
CASRIRGSTEAFF
>many|TRBJ2-5|TRBV5-6|NA
TGTGCCAGCAGTAAAAGGACGGAAGAGACCCAGTACTTC
CASSKRTEETQYF
>NA|TRBJ2-3|TRBV12-3/TRBV12-4|NA
TGTGCCAGCAGTTTATCCTCGGGACTTAGCGCAGATGCGCAGTATTTT
CASSLSSGLSADAQYF
>few|TRBJ2-7|TRBV10-3|NA
TGTGCCATCAGAGCGGACTCCTACGAGCAGTACTTC
CAIRADSYEQYF
>NA|TRBJ2-7|TRBV7-2|TRBD1
TGTGCCAGCAGCCTCCCGGGACAGGGATACTCCTACGAGCAGTACTTC
CASSLPGQGYSYEQYF
>NA|TRBJ1-4|TRBV25-1|NA
TGTGCCAGCAGTGATTTCGACGGGTTACCTAATGAAAAACTGTTTTTT
CASSDFDGLPNEKLFF
>NA|TRBJ2-2|TRBV27|TRBD1
TGTGCCAGCACTAATCTCCGAGGCCGGGGGACAGGGGGTACCACCGGGGAGCTGTTTTTT
CASTNLRGRGTGGTTGELFF
>NA|TRBJ2-3|TRBV12-3/TRBV12-4|NA
TGTGCCAGCAGTCCCTCGGAGGGTAACACAGATACGCAGTATTTT
CASSPSEGNTDTQYF
>NA|TRBJ1-1|TRBV20-1|NA
TGCAGTGCTGAGGACAAGAACACTGAAGCTTTCTTT
CSAEDKNTEAFF
>few|TRBJ1-2|TRBV5-4|NA
TGTGCCAGCAGCCGTGACGCGGACTATGGCTACACCTTC
CASSRDADYGYTF
>NA|TRBJ2-3|TRBV4-1|TRBD2
TGCGCCAGCAGCCGCGGACTAGCGGACACAGATACGCAGTATTTT
CASSRGLADTDTQYF
>many|TRBJ2-5|TRBV7-8|TRBD2
TGTGCCAGCAGCTTAGTGTTTGAGCGGGGGAGAGGCACCCAGTACTTC
CASSLVFERGRGTQYF
>NA|TRBJ1-4|TRBV20-1|NA
TGCAGTGCTCCAACTGCAACTAATGAAAAACTGTTTTTT
CSAPTATNEKLFF
>few|TRBJ1-2|TRBV18|TRBD1
TGTGCCAGCTCGAAAGGGACAGCTAACTATGGCTACACCTTC
CASSKGTANYGYTF
>NA|TRBJ2-7|TRBV11-2|TRBD2
TGTGCCAGCAGCTCCCTCGGACTAGCGGGCAATTCCTACGAGCAGTACTTC
CASSSLGLAGNSYEQYF